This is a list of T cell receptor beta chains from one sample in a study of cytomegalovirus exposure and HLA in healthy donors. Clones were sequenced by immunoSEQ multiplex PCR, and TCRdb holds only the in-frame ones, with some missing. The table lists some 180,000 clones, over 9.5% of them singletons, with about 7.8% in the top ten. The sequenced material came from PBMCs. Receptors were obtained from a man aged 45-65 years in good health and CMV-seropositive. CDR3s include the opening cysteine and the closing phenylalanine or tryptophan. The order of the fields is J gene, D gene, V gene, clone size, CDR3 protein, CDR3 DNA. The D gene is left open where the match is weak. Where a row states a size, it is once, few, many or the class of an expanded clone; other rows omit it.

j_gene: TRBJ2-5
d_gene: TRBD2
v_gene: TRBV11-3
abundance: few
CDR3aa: CASSLAPGAGLQETQYF
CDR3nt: TGTGCCAGCAGCTTGGCCCCGGGAGCGGGGTTACAAGAGACCCAGTACTTC

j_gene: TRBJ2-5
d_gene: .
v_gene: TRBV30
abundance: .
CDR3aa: CAWSVRGLETQYF
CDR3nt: TGTGCCTGGAGTGTCCGCGGGCTCGAGACCCAGTACTTC

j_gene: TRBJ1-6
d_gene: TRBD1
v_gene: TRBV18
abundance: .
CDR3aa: CASSGTGGESPLHF
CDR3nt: TGTGCCAGCTCAGGGACAGGGGGCGAATCACCCCTCCACTTT

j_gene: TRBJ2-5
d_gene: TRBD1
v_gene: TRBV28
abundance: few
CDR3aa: CASSSGQGMVETQYF
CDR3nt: TGTGCCAGCAGTTCAGGACAGGGGATGGTTGAGACCCAGTACTTC

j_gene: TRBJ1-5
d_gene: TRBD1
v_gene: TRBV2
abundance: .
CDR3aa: CASRGQGGQPQHF
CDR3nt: TGTGCCAGCAGGGGACAGGGGGGCCAGCCCCAGCATTTT

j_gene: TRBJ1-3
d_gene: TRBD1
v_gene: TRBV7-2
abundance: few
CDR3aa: CASSLLTGAGNTIYF
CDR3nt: TGTGCCAGCAGCTTATTGACAGGGGCTGGAAACACCATATATTTT

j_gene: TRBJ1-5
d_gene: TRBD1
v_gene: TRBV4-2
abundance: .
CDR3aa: CASSQDSGGNQPQHF
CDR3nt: TGTGCCAGCAGCCAAGATTCAGGGGGTAATCAGCCCCAGCATTTT

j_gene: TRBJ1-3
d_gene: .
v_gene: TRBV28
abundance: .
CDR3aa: CASLVLDRNDGNTIYF
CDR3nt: TGTGCCAGCTTGGTTTTGGACAGAAACGACGGAAACACCATATATTTT

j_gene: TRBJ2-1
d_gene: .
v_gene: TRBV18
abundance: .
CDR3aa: CASSPGTGRRNEQFF
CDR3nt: TGTGCCAGCTCACCAGGCACGGGCCGGAGGAATGAGCAGTTCTTC

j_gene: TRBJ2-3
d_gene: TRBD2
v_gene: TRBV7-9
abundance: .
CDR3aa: CASSLRTGGGTDTQYF
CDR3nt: TGTGCCAGCAGCTTAAGAACGGGGGGGGGCACAGATACGCAGTATTTT

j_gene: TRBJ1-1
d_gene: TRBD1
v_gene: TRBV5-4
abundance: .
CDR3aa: CASSPRTGENTEAFF
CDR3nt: TGTGCCAGCAGCCCTCGGACAGGGGAGAACACTGAAGCTTTCTTT

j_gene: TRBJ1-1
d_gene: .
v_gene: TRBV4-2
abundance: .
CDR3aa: CASSQDQGGVNTEAFF
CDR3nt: TGTGCCAGCAGCCAAGATCAAGGAGGAGTGAACACTGAAGCTTTCTTT

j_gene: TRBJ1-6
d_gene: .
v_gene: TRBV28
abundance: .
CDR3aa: CASSRNFVGSPLHF
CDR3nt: TGTGCCAGCAGCCGAAACTTTGTCGGTTCACCCCTCCACTTT

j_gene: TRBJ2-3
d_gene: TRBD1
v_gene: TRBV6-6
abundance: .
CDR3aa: CAAGQGVTDTQYF
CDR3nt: TGTGCCGCCGGACAGGGCGTCACAGATACGCAGTATTTT

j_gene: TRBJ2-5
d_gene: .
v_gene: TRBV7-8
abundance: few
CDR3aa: CASSLSGETQYF
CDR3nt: TGTGCCAGCAGCTTATCGGGGGAGACCCAGTACTTC

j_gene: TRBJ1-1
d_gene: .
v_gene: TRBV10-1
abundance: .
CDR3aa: CASSEPGDTEAFF
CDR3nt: TGCGCCAGCAGCGAACCGGGGGACACTGAAGCTTTCTTT